These 30 T cell receptor beta chains were sequenced from one sample in a study of regulatory T cells in long-lasting Graves disease (dated by TCRdb to the early 2020s). The method behind the library was multiplex PCR. Sequencing was carried out with an Illumina HiSeq 4000. TCR beta libraries were built with iRepertoire HTBI primers and Arm-PCR amplification of CDR3 regions. Through fastp at Q25 and MiXCR, TCRdb rebuilt clones from the public reads, retaining in-frame beta chains. Entries are consolidated by CDR3 protein sequence, retaining the most common genes and DNA. In this sample the table shows a few hundred thousand distinct CDR3 sequences, about 12% of which occur a single time. The leading ten clones occupy approximately 19% of the sample. This sample's time point label indicates: newly diagnosed GD, antithyroid drugs for less than 3 months. For both TCR sequencing and RNA sequencing, RNA was extracted from PBMCs in TRIzol.

These data were also filed under a second study, of T cells in Graves' hyperthyroidism and ophthalmopathy.

The material sequenced was peripheral blood mononuclear cells (PBMCs), taken at new diagnosis, from a patient treated with antithyroid drugs. The source of these receptors is a woman under 30 with Graves disease. Donor details come from another sample of the same person, matched by shared clones.

This clonotype showed up many times. The chain is built from TRBV2 and TRBJ2-1, with D possibly matching TRBD2 (5 bases). CDR1 is SNHLY, CDR2 FYNNEI, per germline. V was clipped by 3 bases and J by 1 base, with 13 bases between them. The CDR3 covers 16 residues. This CDR3 is CASSDAVRASYNEQFF. The CDR3 region has the DNA TGTGCCAGCAGTGATGCCGTGAGGGCTTCCTACAATGAGCAGTTCTTC. Using reference TRBV2 and TRBJ2-1 for the parts outside the CDR3, the full variable domain is EPEVTQTPSHQVTQMGQEVILRCVPISNHLYFYWYRQILGQKVEFLVSFYNNEISEKSEIFDDQFSVERPDGSNFTLKIRSTKLEDSAMYFCASSDAVRASYNEQFFGPGTRLTVL.

This clonotype was picked up many times. The rearrangement uses TRBV20-1 and TRBJ2-5; no definite D call. Germline CDR1 DFQATT, CDR2 SNEGSKA (reference sequence). The CDR3 totals 13 residues. Trimming removed 0 bases at V and 4 bases at J, with 9 bases between. The CDR3 nucleotides are TGCAGTGCTAGAGATTTAGGGTTAGAGACCCAGTACTTC. It codes for CSARDLGLETQYF.

This clonotype was seen repeatedly, ten times or more. The chain combines TRBV6-2 or TRBV6-3 with TRBJ2-7; D not certain. Trimming cost V 0 bases and J 6 bases, with 9 bases left between them. Germline V CDR1 and CDR2: MNHEY, SVGEGT. This CDR3 spans 13 amino acids. The CDR3 sequence is CASSYSWAGEQYF. As DNA, the CDR3 is TGTGCCAGCAGTTACTCGTGGGCAGGCGAGCAGTACTTC.

This clonotype appeared many times. V and J are TRBV30 and TRBJ2-7, with a weak D call TRBD2 (5 bases). V lost 0 bases to trimming and J lost 0 bases, with 12 bases between them. The CDR3 covers 15 residues. Germline V gene lookup returns CDR1 GTSNPN and CDR2 SVGIG (reference sequence). The CDR3 nucleotides are TGTGCCTGGAGTGTTTCTTGTACTAGCTCCTACGAGCAGTACGTC. The encoded protein is CAWSVSCTSSYEQYV.

This clonotype was detected ten times or more. The chain couples TRBV24-1 to TRBJ2-1, with D perhaps given as TRBD1 or TRBD2 (5 bases each). Germline V gene data show CDR1 as KGHDR and CDR2 as SFDVKD. Trimming removed 7 bases from V and 4 bases from J, with 16 bases in between. The CDR3 consists of 15 residues. CDR3 coding DNA: TGTGCCACCAGAGACGACGGGACGGATTACAATGAGCAGTTCTTC. It is translated as CATRDDGTDYNEQFF.

This clonotype appeared many times. The V call is TRBV5-5, the J call TRBJ2-3, with D possibly TRBD2 on 6 matching bases. The CDR3 runs 16 residues. CDR1 is SGHKS and CDR2 is YYEKEE in the germline V gene (reference sequence). V lost 4 bases to trimming and J lost 6 bases, with 21 bases between them. CDR3 sequence reads: CASSPQVRDGGDTQYF. The DNA of the CDR3 is TGTGCCAGCAGCCCTCAAGTCAGGGACGGAGGGGATACGCAGTATTTT.

This clonotype appeared many times. The chain couples TRBV10-3 to TRBJ2-1; 9 bases are a match to TRBD2. J gave up 4 bases and V 1 base, and 14 bases lay outside the gene matches. The CDR3 is 19 amino acids. Germline CDR1 ENHRY, CDR2 SYGVKD. The CDR3 spells CAISEYGSGSWLNYNEQFF. CDR3 sequence (DNA): TGTGCCATCAGTGAGTACGGTAGCGGGAGTTGGCTTAATTACAATGAGCAGTTCTTC.

This rearrangement joins TRBV6-2 or TRBV6-3 to TRBJ2-6; possibly TRBD1 or TRBD2 for D (5 bases each). Germline V gene data show CDR1 as MNHEY and CDR2 as SVGEGT. The ends were cut back, 4 bases at V and 4 bases at J, with 8 bases in the middle. This CDR3 has 14 residues. The CDR3 DNA follows: TGTGCCAGCAGTTCGAGGGACGGGGCCAACGTCCTGACTTTC. Protein: CASSSRDGANVLTF.

Notes on this clonotype: Since a much larger clone is just one base distant, this may be a read error. The gene calls are TRBV7-2 and TRBJ2-5; maybe TRBD2 (5 bases). V was pared by 4 bases and J by 2 bases, with 14 bases between. The CDR3 runs to 15 residues. In germline, CDR1 is SGHTA, CDR2 FQGNSA. CDR3 sequence (DNA): TGTGCCAGCAGCTCGCGGAGGTATTGGCAAGAGACCCAGTACTTC. It encodes CASSSRRYWQETQYF.

The chain has TRBV6-1 and TRBJ2-7; TRBD1 might be the D (6 bases). The ends were cut back, 6 bases at V and 5 bases at J, with 11 bases in the middle. CDR3 length: 12 residues. In germline, CDR1 is MNHNS, CDR2 SASEGT. The CDR3 DNA follows: TGTGCCAGCAGCCTCAGGGGTAACGAGCAGTACGTC. It is translated as CASSLRGNEQYV.

The rearrangement links TRBV6-8 to TRBJ2-2; D remains ambiguous. This CDR3 spans 13 amino acids. Germline-derived CDR1 and CDR2 are MNHGY and SAAAGT. Trimming removed 7 bases at V and 6 bases at J, with 12 bases between. This CDR3 is CASTWYDPGELFF. The CDR3 coding sequence is TGTGCCAGCACATGGTACGACCCCGGGGAGCTGTTTTTT.

This clonotype was observed at least ten times. V usage is TRBV19 and J usage is TRBJ1-1; D gene ambiguous. Germline V gene lookup returns CDR1 LNHDA and CDR2 SQIVND (reference sequence). Deletions cut 3 bases from V and 0 bases from J, with 17 bases between. This CDR3 is 17 amino acids long. Written as DNA, the CDR3 is TGTGCCAGTAGTATCCGCAGGAGCATCTCTCTGAACACTGAAGCTTTCTTT. Encoded protein: CASSIRRSISLNTEAFF.

This clonotype is a singleton in its sample. This clone may be a read error of a much larger clone one base away. V gene TRBV7-2 combines with J gene TRBJ1-4; possible D gene TRBD1, 5 bases. This CDR3 has 16 amino acids. Germline V gene data show CDR1 as SGHTA and CDR2 as FQGNSA. The CDR3 bases are TGCGCCAGCAGCCAATGCTCGACAGTCCGAAATGAAAAACTGTTTTTT. It specifies CASSQCSTVRNEKLFF.

The CDR3 coding sequence is TGTGCCAGCTCACCACAGGGGTTTGACACCGGGGAGCTGTTTTTT. Its translation: CASSPQGFDTGELFF. The chain carries TRBV18 and TRBJ2-2; D may be TRBD1 (5 bases). The CDR3 spans 15 residues. The germline gives CDR1 KGHSH, CDR2 LQKENI. Trimming took off 1 base at V and 3 bases at J, with 9 bases between the two ends.

The sample holds many counts of this clonotype. The chain links TRBV30 to TRBJ1-6, with 7 bases aligning to TRBD1. The V segment lost 1 base and the J segment 4 bases; nucleotides outside the gene matches: 13. CDR1 and CDR2 from the germline V gene are GTSNPN and SVGIG (reference sequence). The CDR3 is 18 amino acids. The CDR3 loop reads CAWSEGQRGTSYNSPLHF. CDR3 coding DNA: TGTGCCTGGAGTGAGGGACAGAGGGGGACAAGTTATAATTCACCCCTCCACTTT.

This clonotype has more than one count but fewer than ten. The chain recombines TRBV5-1 with TRBJ2-5, with D maybe TRBD1 (5 bases). The CDR3 contains 16 residues. The ends were cut back, 0 bases at V and 2 bases at J, with 14 bases in the middle. Germline V CDR1 and CDR2: SGHRS, YFSETQ. CDR3: CASSLVRLRQQETQYF. The DNA of the CDR3 is TGCGCCAGCAGCTTGGTGCGTCTGAGACAGCAAGAGACCCAGTACTTC.

This clonotype was detected ten times or more. The chain combines TRBV11-3 with TRBJ2-1; 7 bases line up with TRBD1. The CDR3 totals 13 residues. Unmatched junction bases numbered 2, after V lost 0 bases and J lost 9 bases. Per the germline V gene, CDR1 is SGHNT and CDR2 is YENEEA. CDR3 loop: CASSLEQGTEQFF. The CDR3, as DNA: TGTGCCAGCAGCTTAGAACAGGGGACTGAGCAGTTCTTC.

This clonotype was seen at least ten times. This chain uses TRBV6-1 with TRBJ1-2; D possibly corresponds to TRBD1 (5 bases). The CDR3 consists of 15 residues. CDR1 is MNHNS, CDR2 SASEGT, per germline. Between the trimmed V and J ends, which lost 11 bases and 0 bases, there was a span of 19 bases. CDR3 sequence (DNA): TGTGCCTCATCAAAGAGGGGCTACGCTAACTATGGCTACACCTTC. Protein sequence: CASSKRGYANYGYTF.

At least ten counts were recorded for this clonotype. This chain joins TRBV12-3 or TRBV12-4 and TRBJ1-2; 8 bases fit TRBD1. The CDR3 is 18 amino acids. Trimming removed 3 bases from V and 4 bases from J; junction bases left unmatched: 16. The CDR3 loop is CASSFDLWGRGPFYGYTF. DNA for the CDR3: TGTGCCAGCAGTTTTGACCTTTGGGGCAGGGGGCCGTTCTATGGCTACACCTTC.

This clonotype was detected many times. This chain uses TRBV19 with TRBJ1-2, with unresolved D. The V end was cut by 3 bases, the J end by 3 bases, with 14 bases between. CDR1 is LNHDA, CDR2 SQIVND, per germline (reference sequence). CDR3 size: 15 residues. In DNA, the CDR3 is TGTGCCAGTAGTATCGCCCGGCTGGCCCACTATGGCTACACCTTC. This gives the protein CASSIARLAHYGYTF.

This clonotype was found many times. The V call is TRBV11-3, the J call TRBJ1-1, with D hard to call. This CDR3 contains 15 residues. V lost 5 bases and J lost 1, with 14 bases in between. The V gene's germline CDR1 is SGHNT and CDR2 YENEEA. The chain's CDR3 is CASSQGAGENTEAFF. DNA of the CDR3: TGTGCCAGCAGCCAAGGAGCTGGAGAGAACACTGAAGCTTTCTTT.

This sequence joins TRBV5-8 and TRBJ1-2; TRBD1 matches at 7 bases. The V and J ends lost 4 bases and 4 bases, in that order; junction bases with no gene match: 13. The CDR3 sequence is 16 residues long. Germline assignment: CDR1 SGHTS and CDR2 YDEGEE. As DNA, the CDR3 is TGTGCCAGCAGCAAACAACTGACAGGGAGCCTCTATGGCTACACCTTC. Translated, it gives CASSKQLTGSLYGYTF.

The rearrangement links TRBV20-1 to TRBJ2-7; weak D call: TRBD1 (5 bases). The germline V gene has CDR1 DFQATT and CDR2 SNEGSKA (reference sequence). This CDR3 is 15 amino acids long. V was pared by 2 bases and J by 7 bases, with 21 bases between. This CDR3 is CSARRQSHVGWEQYV. CDR3 DNA: TGCAGTGCTAGAAGACAGAGTCACGTAGGGTGGGAGCAGTACGTC.

This clonotype was recorded at least ten times. The rearrangement uses TRBV7-2 and TRBJ1-5, with D possibly TRBD1 on 6 matching bases. V lost 1 base and J lost 0, with 22 bases in between. The germline CDR1 and CDR2 sequences are SGHTA and FQGNSA. The CDR3 has 20 residues. The CDR3 loop reads CASSLVGVRTASDSNQPQHF. The DNA for the CDR3 is TGTGCCAGCAGCTTAGTAGGGGTTAGGACAGCTTCAGATAGCAATCAGCCCCAGCATTTT.

This clonotype appeared many times. The rearrangement links TRBV11-2 to TRBJ2-7, with D perhaps matching TRBD2 (5 bases). Germline V gives CDR1 SGHAT, CDR2 FQNNGV. The V end was cut by 1 base, the J end by 5 bases, with 12 bases between. The CDR3 has 14 residues. CDR3 nucleotide sequence: TGTGCCAGCAGCTTAGCCTTAGGGCGGGACGAGCAGTACTTC. This encodes CASSLALGRDEQYF.

This clonotype occurred many times. V is TRBV28 and J is TRBJ2-3, with 11 bases matching TRBD2. Germline CDR1 and CDR2: MDHEN and SYDVKM. J gave up 7 bases and V 4 bases, and 10 bases lay outside the gene matches. The CDR3 has 16 amino acids. CDR3: CASSSTSGRSGNTQYF. CDR3 in DNA: TGTGCCAGCAGTTCCACTAGCGGGAGAAGTGGAAATACGCAGTATTTT.

This clonotype appeared many times. The chain combines TRBV5-1 with TRBJ2-3; the D call may be TRBD1 or TRBD2 (6 bases each). Trimming shortened V by 4 bases and J by 6 bases, and 12 bases separated the two germline ends. The CDR3 is made up of 13 amino acids. From germline, CDR1 is SGHRS and CDR2 YFSETQ. CDR3 in DNA: TGCGCCAGCAGCACCGGGGGCGCGGATACGCAGTATTTT. Its protein is CASSTGGADTQYF.

Many counts were recorded for this clonotype. The chain employs TRBV10-3 and TRBJ1-2; D gene unclear. CDR1 is ENHRY, CDR2 SYGVKD, per germline. This CDR3 is 11 amino acids long. Trimming cost V 6 bases and J 6 bases, with 8 bases left between them. The DNA for the CDR3 is TGTGCCATCAGGAGGACGGATGGCTACACCTTC. This sequence encodes CAIRRTDGYTF.

The gene calls are TRBV7-3 and TRBJ1-6; D gene ambiguous. This CDR3 contains 14 residues. Trimming removed 3 bases at V and 7 bases at J, with 10 bases between. Germline CDR1 SGHTA, CDR2 FQGTGA. DNA for the CDR3: TGTGCCAGCAGCTTGGGCAGCTCGAATTCACCCCTCCACTTT. Its protein product is CASSLGSSNSPLHF.

Points on this clonotype: It differs at one base from a far larger clone, so likely a read error. The J gene is TRBJ2-7, the V gene TRBV5-5; TRBD2 matches 16 bases. The CDR3 has 17 amino acids. CDR1 is SGHKS, CDR2 YYEKEE, per germline (reference sequence). V gave up 5 bases and J gave up 5 bases; unmatched junction bases: 10. Written as DNA, the CDR3 is TGTGCCAGCAGTTCCCTGGGACTAGCGGGAGGGAGAGACGAGCAGTACTTC. It is translated as CASSSLGLAGGRDEQYF.